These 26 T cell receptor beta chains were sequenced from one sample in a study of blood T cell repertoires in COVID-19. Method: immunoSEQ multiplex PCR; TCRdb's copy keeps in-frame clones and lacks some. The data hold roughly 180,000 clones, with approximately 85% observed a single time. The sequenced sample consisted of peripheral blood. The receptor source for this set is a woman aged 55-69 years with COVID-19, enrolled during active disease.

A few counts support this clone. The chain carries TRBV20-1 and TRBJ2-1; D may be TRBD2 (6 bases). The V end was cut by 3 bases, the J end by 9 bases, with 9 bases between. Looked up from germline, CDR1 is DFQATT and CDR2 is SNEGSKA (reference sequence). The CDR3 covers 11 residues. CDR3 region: CSASTSLEQFF. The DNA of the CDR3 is TGCAGTGCTAGCACTAGCCTTGAGCAGTTCTTC.

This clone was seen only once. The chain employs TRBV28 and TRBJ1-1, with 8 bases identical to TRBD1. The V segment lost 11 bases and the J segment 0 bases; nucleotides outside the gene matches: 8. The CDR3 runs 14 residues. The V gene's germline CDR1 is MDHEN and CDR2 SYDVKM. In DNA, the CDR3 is TGTGCCTCTCGGACAGGGAGTCTGAACACTGAAGCTTTCTTT. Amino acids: CASRTGSLNTEAFF.

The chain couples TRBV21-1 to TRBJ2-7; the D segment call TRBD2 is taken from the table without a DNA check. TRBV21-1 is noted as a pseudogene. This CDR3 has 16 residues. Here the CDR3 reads CASSKGGGGIGYEQYF. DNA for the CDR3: TGTGCCAGCAGCAAAGGAGGTGGCGGGATTGGCTACGAGCAGTACTTC.

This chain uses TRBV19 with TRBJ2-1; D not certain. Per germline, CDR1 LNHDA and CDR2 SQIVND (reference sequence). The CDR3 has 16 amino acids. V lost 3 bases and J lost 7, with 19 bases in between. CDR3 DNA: TGTGCCAGTAGTATCAGCACTTTGCTCATACAGAATGAGCAGTTCTTC. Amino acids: CASSISTLLIQNEQFF.

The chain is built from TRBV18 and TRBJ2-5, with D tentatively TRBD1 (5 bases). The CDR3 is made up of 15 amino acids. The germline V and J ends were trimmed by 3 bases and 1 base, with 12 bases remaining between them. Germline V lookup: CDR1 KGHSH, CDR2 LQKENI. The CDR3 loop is CASSPLSGSQETQYF. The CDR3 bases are TGTGCCAGCTCACCTCTATCAGGGTCCCAAGAGACCCAGTACTTC.

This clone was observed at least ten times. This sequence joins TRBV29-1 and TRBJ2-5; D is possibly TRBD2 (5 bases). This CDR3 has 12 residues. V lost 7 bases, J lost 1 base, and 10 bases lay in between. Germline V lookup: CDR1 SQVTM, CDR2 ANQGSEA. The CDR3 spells CSGGEGQETQYF. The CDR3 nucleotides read TGCAGCGGCGGAGAGGGCCAAGAGACCCAGTACTTC.

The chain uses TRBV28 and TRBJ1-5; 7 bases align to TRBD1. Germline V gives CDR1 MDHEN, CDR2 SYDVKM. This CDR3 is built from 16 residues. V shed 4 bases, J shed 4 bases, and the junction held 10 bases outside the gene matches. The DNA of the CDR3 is TGTGCCAGCAGTTCGAGGACAGGAAACCTTAATCAGCCCCAGCATTTT. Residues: CASSSRTGNLNQPQHF.

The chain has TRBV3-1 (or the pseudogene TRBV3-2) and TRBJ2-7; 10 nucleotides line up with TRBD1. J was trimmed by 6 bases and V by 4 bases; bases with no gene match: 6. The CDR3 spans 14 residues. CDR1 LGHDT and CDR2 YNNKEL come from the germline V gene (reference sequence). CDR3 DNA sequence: TGTGCCAGCAGCCGGGGACAGGGGATAGGCGAGCAGTACGTC. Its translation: CASSRGQGIGEQYV.

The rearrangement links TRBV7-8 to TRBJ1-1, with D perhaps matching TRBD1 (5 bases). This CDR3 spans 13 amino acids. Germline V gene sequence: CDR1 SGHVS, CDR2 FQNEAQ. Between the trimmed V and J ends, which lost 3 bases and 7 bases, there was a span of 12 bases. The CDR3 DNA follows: TGTGCCAGCAGCTTTACGCAGGGCGGTGAAGCTTTCTTT. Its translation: CASSFTQGGEAFF.

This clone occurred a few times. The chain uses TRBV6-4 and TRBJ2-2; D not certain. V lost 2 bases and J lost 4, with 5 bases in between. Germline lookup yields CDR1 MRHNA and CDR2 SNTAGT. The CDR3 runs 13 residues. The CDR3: CASSDRLTGELFF. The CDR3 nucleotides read TGTGCCAGCAGTGACCGACTCACCGGGGAGCTGTTTTTT.

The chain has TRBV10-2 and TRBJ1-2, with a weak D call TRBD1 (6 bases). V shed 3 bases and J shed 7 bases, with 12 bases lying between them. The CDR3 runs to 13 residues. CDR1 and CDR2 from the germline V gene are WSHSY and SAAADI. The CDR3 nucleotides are TGCGCCAGCAGTGAAGGTGCAGGGGTTGGCTACACCTTC. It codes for CASSEGAGVGYTF.

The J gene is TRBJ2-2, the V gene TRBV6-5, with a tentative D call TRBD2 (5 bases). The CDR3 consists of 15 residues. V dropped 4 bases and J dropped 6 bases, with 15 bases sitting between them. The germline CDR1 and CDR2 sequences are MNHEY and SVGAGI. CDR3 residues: CASSSRVSLAGELFF. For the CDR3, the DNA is TGTGCCAGCAGTTCGAGGGTTTCATTAGCCGGGGAGCTGTTTTTT.

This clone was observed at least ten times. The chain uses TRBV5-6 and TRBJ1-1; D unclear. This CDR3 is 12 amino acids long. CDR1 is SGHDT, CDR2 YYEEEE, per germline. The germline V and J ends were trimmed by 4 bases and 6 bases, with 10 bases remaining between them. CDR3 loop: CASSLGEAEAFF. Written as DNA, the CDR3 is TGTGCCAGCAGCCTGGGCGAGGCTGAAGCTTTCTTT.

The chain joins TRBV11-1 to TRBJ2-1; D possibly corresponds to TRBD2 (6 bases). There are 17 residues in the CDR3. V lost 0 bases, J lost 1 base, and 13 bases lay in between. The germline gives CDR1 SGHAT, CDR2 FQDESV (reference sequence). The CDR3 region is CASSLAFAGGSYNEQFF. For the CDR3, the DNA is TGTGCCAGCAGCTTAGCGTTCGCTGGGGGGTCCTACAATGAGCAGTTCTTC.

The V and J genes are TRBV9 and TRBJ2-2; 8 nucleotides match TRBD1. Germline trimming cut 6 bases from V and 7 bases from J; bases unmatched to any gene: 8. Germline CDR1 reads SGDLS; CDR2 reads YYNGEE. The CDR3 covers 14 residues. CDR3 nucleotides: TGTGCCAGCAACCTCGGACAGGGTAACGGGGAGCTGTTTTTT. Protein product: CASNLGQGNGELFF.

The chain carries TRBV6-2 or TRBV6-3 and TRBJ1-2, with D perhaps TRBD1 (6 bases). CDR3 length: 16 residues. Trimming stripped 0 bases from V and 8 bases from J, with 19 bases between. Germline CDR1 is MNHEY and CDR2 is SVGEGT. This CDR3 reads CASSYSIGGNKRGYTF. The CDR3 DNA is TGTGCCAGCAGTTACTCGATAGGGGGAAACAAACGCGGCTACACCTTC.

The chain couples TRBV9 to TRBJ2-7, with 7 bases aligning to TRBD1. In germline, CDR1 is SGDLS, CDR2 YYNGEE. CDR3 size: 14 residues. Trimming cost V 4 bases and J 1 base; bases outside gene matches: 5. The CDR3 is CASSLGTESYEQYF. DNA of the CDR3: TGTGCCAGCAGCCTCGGGACAGAGTCCTACGAGCAGTACTTC.

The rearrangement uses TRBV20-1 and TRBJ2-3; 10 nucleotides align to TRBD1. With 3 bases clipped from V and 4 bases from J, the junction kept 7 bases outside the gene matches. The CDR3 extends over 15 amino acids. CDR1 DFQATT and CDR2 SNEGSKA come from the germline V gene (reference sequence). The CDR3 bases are TGCAGTGCTAGTTCGCGACAGGGGGCCGCAGATACGCAGTATTTT. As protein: CSASSRQGAADTQYF.

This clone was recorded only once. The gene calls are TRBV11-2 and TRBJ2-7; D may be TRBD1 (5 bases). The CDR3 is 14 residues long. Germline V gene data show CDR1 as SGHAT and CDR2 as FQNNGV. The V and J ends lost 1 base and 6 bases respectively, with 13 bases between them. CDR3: CASSLGWGPFEQYV. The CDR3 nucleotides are TGTGCCAGCAGCTTAGGTTGGGGCCCGTTCGAGCAGTACGTC.

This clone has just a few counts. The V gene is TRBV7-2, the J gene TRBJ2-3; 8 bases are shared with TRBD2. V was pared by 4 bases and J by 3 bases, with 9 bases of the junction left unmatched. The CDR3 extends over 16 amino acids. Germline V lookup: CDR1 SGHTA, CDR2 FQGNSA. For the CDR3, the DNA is TGTGCCAGCAGCTCCAGCGGGAGATTATGGACAGATACGCAGTATTTT. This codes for CASSSSGRLWTDTQYF.

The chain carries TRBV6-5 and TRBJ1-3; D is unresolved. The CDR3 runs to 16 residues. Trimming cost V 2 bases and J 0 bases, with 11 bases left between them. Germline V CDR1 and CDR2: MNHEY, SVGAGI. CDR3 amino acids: CASSYTEPDSGNTIYF. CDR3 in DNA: TGTGCCAGCAGTTACACTGAGCCCGACTCTGGAAACACCATATATTTT.

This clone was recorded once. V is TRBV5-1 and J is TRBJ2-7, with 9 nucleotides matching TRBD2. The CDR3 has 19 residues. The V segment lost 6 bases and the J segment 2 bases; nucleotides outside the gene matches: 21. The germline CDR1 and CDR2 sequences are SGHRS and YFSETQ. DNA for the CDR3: TGCGCCAGCACTCACGGGGGCGGGAGGGCCAGGTCCGGGACCTACGAGCAGTACTTC. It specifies CASTHGGGRARSGTYEQYF.

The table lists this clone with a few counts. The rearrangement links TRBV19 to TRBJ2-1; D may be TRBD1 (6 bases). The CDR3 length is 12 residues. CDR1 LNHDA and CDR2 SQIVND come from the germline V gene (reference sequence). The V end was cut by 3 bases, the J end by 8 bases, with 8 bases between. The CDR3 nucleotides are TGTGCCAGTAGTATGTCAGGGGATGAGCAGTTCTTC. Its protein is CASSMSGDEQFF. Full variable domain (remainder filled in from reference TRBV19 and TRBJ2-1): DGGITQSPKYLFRKEGQNVTLSCEQNLNHDAMYWYRQDPGQGLRLIYYSQIVNDFQKGDIAEGYSVSREKKESFPLTVTSAQKNPTAFYLCASSMSGDEQFFGPGTRLTVL.

CDR3 sequence reads: CASGLESGAGELFF. Written as DNA, the CDR3 is TGTGCTAGTGGTTTGGAGTCAGGGGCCGGGGAGCTGTTTTTT. This sequence joins TRBV12-5 and TRBJ2-2, with TRBD1 as a possible D gene (6 bases). Between the trimmed V and J ends, which lost 1 base and 6 bases, there was a span of 9 bases. Germline CDR1 and CDR2: LGHNT and FRNRAP. The CDR3 extends over 14 amino acids.

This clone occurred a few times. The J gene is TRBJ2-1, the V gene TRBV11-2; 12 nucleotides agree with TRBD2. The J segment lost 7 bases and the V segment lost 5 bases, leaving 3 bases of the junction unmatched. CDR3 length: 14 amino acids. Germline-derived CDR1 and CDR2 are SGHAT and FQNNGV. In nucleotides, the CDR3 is TGTGCCAGCAGCGGACTAGCGGGGAGGAATGAGCAGTTCTTC. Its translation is CASSGLAGRNEQFF.

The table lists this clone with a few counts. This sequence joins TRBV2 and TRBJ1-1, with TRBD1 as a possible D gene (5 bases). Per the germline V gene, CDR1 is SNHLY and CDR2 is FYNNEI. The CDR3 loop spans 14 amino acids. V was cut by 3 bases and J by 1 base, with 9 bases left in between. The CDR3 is CASSEEGTNTEAFF. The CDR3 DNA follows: TGTGCCAGCAGTGAGGAGGGGACGAACACTGAAGCTTTCTTT.